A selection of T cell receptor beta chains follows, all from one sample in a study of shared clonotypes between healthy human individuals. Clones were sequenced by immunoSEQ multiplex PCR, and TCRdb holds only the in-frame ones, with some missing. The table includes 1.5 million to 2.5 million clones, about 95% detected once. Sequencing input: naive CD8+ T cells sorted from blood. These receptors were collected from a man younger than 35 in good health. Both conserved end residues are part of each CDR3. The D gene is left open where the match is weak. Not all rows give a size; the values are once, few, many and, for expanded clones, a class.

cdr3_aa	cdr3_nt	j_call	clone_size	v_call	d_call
CASSLPVSGANVLTF	TGTGCCAGCAGTTTGCCGGTATCTGGGGCCAACGTCCTGACTTTC	TRBJ2-6	-	TRBV28	-
CASSLIQGIDEQFF	TGTGCCAGCAGTTTAATACAGGGAATCGATGAGCAGTTCTTC	TRBJ2-1	-	TRBV27	-
CSVELGTGGWYEQYF	TGCAGCGTTGAACTGGGGACAGGGGGTTGGTACGAGCAGTACTTC	TRBJ2-7	-	TRBV29-1	TRBD1
CASSLAGLGYGYTF	TGTGCCAGCAGCTTGGCAGGGTTGGGCTATGGCTACACCTTC	TRBJ1-2	-	TRBV5-4	-
CASSPGRGQGNSPLHF	TGTGCCAGCAGTCCCGGGCGGGGACAGGGGAATTCACCCCTCCACTTT	TRBJ1-6	-	TRBV27	TRBD1
CASSPEAVAGGAYEQYF	TGTGCCAGTAGTCCCGAGGCGGTAGCGGGGGGCGCCTACGAGCAGTACTTC	TRBJ2-7	-	TRBV19	TRBD2
CASSQESATYQETQYF	TGCGCCAGCAGCCAAGAATCGGCAACGTACCAAGAGACCCAGTACTTC	TRBJ2-5	-	TRBV4-1	-
CASSPSGSPYEQFF	TGTGCCAGCAGCCCCTCGGGCTCTCCATATGAGCAGTTCTTC	TRBJ2-1	-	TRBV7-6	-
CASSQDGLGYNEQFF	TGCGCCAGCAGCCAAGATGGACTAGGGTACAATGAGCAGTTCTTC	TRBJ2-1	once	TRBV4-1	TRBD2
CASSENSGATNEKLFF	TGTGCCAGCAGTGAAAACAGTGGAGCAACTAATGAAAAACTGTTTTTT	TRBJ1-4	-	TRBV2	-
CASSLASRLAVYNEQFF	TGTGCCAGCAGCTTGGCGTCACGACTAGCGGTTTACAATGAGCAGTTCTTC	TRBJ2-1	-	TRBV5-6	TRBD2
CSVTDRNRTYGYTF	TGCAGCGTTACCGACCGCAACAGAACCTATGGCTACACCTTC	TRBJ1-2	-	TRBV29-1	-
CASSQVGTSDEQYF	TGTGCCAGCAGCCAAGTGGGGACTAGCGACGAGCAGTACTTC	TRBJ2-7	-	TRBV4-2	TRBD2
CASTPPEQVGGTDTQYF	TGTGCCAGCACCCCTCCGGAGCAGGTCGGTGGCACAGATACGCAGTATTTT	TRBJ2-3	-	TRBV7-2	-
CASSSTGNRYEQYF	TGTGCCAGCAGTTCCACAGGGAACCGTTACGAGCAGTACTTC	TRBJ2-7	-	TRBV27	-
CASSLGDRGLPQHF	TGTGCCAGCAGCTTGGGGGACAGGGGGCTGCCCCAGCATTTT	TRBJ1-5	-	TRBV5-6	TRBD1
CASSLIGGNEQFF	TGTGCCAGCAGCTTAATAGGTGGCAATGAGCAGTTCTTC	TRBJ2-1	-	TRBV7-6	-
CASKGSPYNEQFF	TGTGCCAGCAAAGGGTCCCCCTACAATGAGCAGTTCTTC	TRBJ2-1	-	TRBV2	-
CASSLGFASGVYEQYF	TGTGCCAGCAGTTTAGGTTTCGCCTCGGGCGTTTACGAGCAGTACTTC	TRBJ2-7	-	TRBV27	-
CASSISREGGQPQHF	TGTGCCAGTAGTATCAGTCGAGAGGGAGGTCAGCCCCAGCATTTT	TRBJ1-5	-	TRBV19	-
CASRPTGGSYEQYF	TGCGCCAGCAGACCGACAGGGGGCTCCTACGAGCAGTACTTC	TRBJ2-7	-	TRBV4-1	TRBD1
CASSVAPGQGSDTQYF	TGTGCCAGCAGCGTTGCACCGGGACAGGGTTCTGATACGCAGTATTTT	TRBJ2-3	-	TRBV9	TRBD1
CASSWTGSTDTQYF	TGTGCCAGCAGCTGGACAGGTAGCACAGATACGCAGTATTTT	TRBJ2-3	-	TRBV7-3	TRBD1
CASSLLRDPSYEQYF	TGTGCCAGCAGTTTATTGCGGGACCCCTCCTACGAGCAGTACTTC	TRBJ2-7	-	TRBV28	-
CSVEDGLVTAGELFF	TGCAGCGTTGAAGATGGACTAGTAACCGCCGGGGAGCTGTTTTTT	TRBJ2-2	-	TRBV29-1	TRBD2
CASSLGSYEQFF	TGTGCCAGCAGCCTGGGGTCGTATGAGCAGTTCTTC	TRBJ2-1	once	TRBV5-6	-
CAWRVNQPQHF	TGTGCCTGGAGGGTAAATCAGCCCCAGCATTTT	TRBJ1-5	-	TRBV30	-
CASSAAGGNTGELFF	TGTGCCAGCAGCGCAGCGGGAGGGAACACCGGGGAGCTGTTTTTT	TRBJ2-2	-	TRBV9	TRBD2
CASSYDRVAGNTIYF	TGTGCCAGCAGTTACGACAGGGTGGCTGGAAACACCATATATTTT	TRBJ1-3	-	TRBV6-5	TRBD1
CASSQTGSNYEQYF	TGTGCCAGCAGCCAGACCGGATCGAACTACGAGCAGTACTTC	TRBJ2-7	-	TRBV28	-
CASSLEAAGAYNEQFF	TGCGCCAGCAGCTTGGAGGCGGCAGGGGCCTACAATGAGCAGTTCTTC	TRBJ2-1	-	TRBV5-1	-
CASSGTGALAKNIQYF	TGTGCCAGCAGCGGGACAGGAGCCCTAGCCAAAAACATTCAGTACTTC	TRBJ2-4	-	TRBV7-2	TRBD1
CASSLAGDTEAFF	TGCGCCAGCAGCTTGGCCGGGGACACTGAAGCTTTCTTT	TRBJ1-1	few	TRBV5-1	-
CASRTGAYFEAFF	TGTGCCAGCCGGACAGGGGCGTATTTCGAAGCTTTCTTT	TRBJ1-1	-	TRBV25-1	TRBD1
CASSRTDSYEQYF	TGTGCCAGCAGTCGGACAGATTCCTACGAGCAGTACTTC	TRBJ2-7	-	TRBV27	-
CASTSVGGGGTF	TGTGCCAGCACCTCGGTAGGGGGTGGGGGCACCTTC	TRBJ1-2	-	TRBV9	-
CASSFIGGGSSQETQYF	TGTGCCAGCAGCTTCATAGGGGGCGGGAGTAGCCAAGAGACCCAGTACTTC	TRBJ2-5	-	TRBV7-9	-
CASSYLAEETQYF	TGTGCCAGCAGTTACCTGGCGGAAGAGACCCAGTACTTC	TRBJ2-5	-	TRBV6-5	-
CASRNIYGYTF	TGTGCCAGCAGGAATATTTATGGCTACACCTTC	TRBJ1-2	once	TRBV7-8	-
CASSVEAGSGNTIYF	TGTGCCAGCAGCGTAGAAGCGGGCTCTGGAAACACCATATATTTT	TRBJ1-3	-	TRBV7-9	-
CARDGTGDSPLHF	TGTGCCAGGGATGGGACAGGGGATTCACCCCTCCACTTT	TRBJ1-6	-	TRBV2	TRBD1
CASSLLYRGKHEQYF	TGTGCCAGCAGCTTATTATATCGGGGGAAACACGAGCAGTACTTC	TRBJ2-7	-	TRBV7-9	-
CATSSTGTPFWEQYF	TGTGCCACCAGCAGTACCGGGACACCTTTTTGGGAGCAGTACTTC	TRBJ2-7	-	TRBV15	-
CASSLGVTEAFF	TGTGCCAGCAGCTTAGGGGTAACTGAAGCTTTCTTT	TRBJ1-1	-	TRBV11-2	-
CSVTELTLTGIYGYTF	TGCAGCGTTACCGAGTTAACCCTGACAGGGATCTATGGCTACACCTTC	TRBJ1-2	-	TRBV29-1	TRBD1
CASSVGGGADNEQFF	TGTGCCAGCAGCGTAGGCGGGGGGGCCGACAATGAGCAGTTCTTC	TRBJ2-1	-	TRBV9	TRBD2
CASSAYQSTEAFF	TGTGCCAGCAGTGCTTACCAGAGCACTGAAGCTTTCTTT	TRBJ1-1	-	TRBV6-1	-
CASSQVEGLVNTEAFF	TGCGCCAGCAGCCAAGTGGAGGGGCTGGTGAACACTGAAGCTTTCTTT	TRBJ1-1	-	TRBV4-1	-